What follows are 15 T cell receptor beta chains derived from one specimen sequenced in a study of early T cells in non-severe SARS-CoV-2 infection. TCRdb reprocessed the 5' RACE reads via MiXCR and lists one record per CDR3 protein. The data show tens of thousands of distinct CDR3 sequences, about 5.2% seen once. Sequencing was carried out using whole blood. The receptor set was obtained from an adult who was a healthcare worker with PCR-confirmed SARS-CoV-2 infection or an uninfected control (not recorded which).

This clonotype was recorded at least ten times. V usage is TRBV12-3 or TRBV12-4 and J usage is TRBJ2-1; 9 bases are a match to TRBD2. Trimming removed 6 bases from V and 3 bases from J; junction bases left unmatched: 9. The CDR3 runs 16 residues. Here the CDR3 reads CASSSGLALVYNEQFF. The CDR3 region has the DNA TGTGCCAGCAGCTCAGGACTAGCGCTAGTCTACAATGAGCAGTTCTTC.

This clonotype occurred many times. The rearrangement links TRBV7-3 to TRBJ1-1, with a tentative D call TRBD1 (6 bases). V shed 6 bases and J shed 1 base, with 12 bases lying between them. CDR1 and CDR2 from the germline V gene are SGHTA and FQGTGA. This CDR3 region has 14 residues. The CDR3 sequence: CASRLDSANTEAFF. CDR3 nucleotide sequence: TGTGCCAGCAGATTGGACAGTGCGAACACTGAAGCTTTCTTT. Complete variable domain (other parts from reference TRBV7-3 and TRBJ1-1): GAGVSQTPSNKVTEKGKYVELRCDPISGHTALYWYRQSLGQGPEFLIYFQGTGAADDSGLPNDRFFAVRPEGSVSTLKIQRTERGDSAVYLCASRLDSANTEAFFGQGTRLTVV.

This clonotype appeared many times. V gene TRBV7-6 combines with J gene TRBJ2-2, with D unclear. This CDR3 comprises 12 residues. The V end lost 6 bases, the J end lost 7 bases, and 9 bases lay between the germline ends. Germline lookup yields CDR1 SGHVS and CDR2 FNYEAQ. CDR3 sequence: CASSRDFGELFF. The CDR3 nucleotides are TGTGCCAGCAGTCGCGATTTCGGGGAGCTGTTTTTT. Using reference TRBV7-6 and TRBJ2-2 for the parts outside the CDR3, the full variable domain is GAGVSQSPRYKVTKRGQDVALRCDPISGHVSLYWYRQALGQGPEFLTYFNYEAQQDKSGLPNDRFSAERPEGSISTLTIQRTEQRDSAMYRCASSRDFGELFFGEGSRLTVL.

This clonotype was counted at least ten times. The chain links TRBV2 to TRBJ1-5; D is unclear. This CDR3 has 14 amino acids. The V gene lost 8 bases and the J gene lost 0 bases, with 11 bases spanning the gap. From germline, CDR1 is SNHLY and CDR2 FYNNEI. For the CDR3, the DNA is TGTGCCAGCGGGGAACCGTATAGCAATCAGCCCCAGCATTTT. Encoded protein: CASGEPYSNQPQHF.

In this sample, this clonotype turned up many times. The chain combines TRBV9 with TRBJ2-5, with TRBD2 matching over 9 bases. The CDR3 runs 15 residues. Germline lookup yields CDR1 SGDLS and CDR2 YYNGEE. The V segment lost 4 bases and the J segment 1 base; nucleotides outside the gene matches: 5. The CDR3 sequence: CASSPLTSGQETQYF. The CDR3 nucleotides are TGTGCCAGCAGCCCCTTGACTAGCGGCCAAGAGACCCAGTACTTC.

This clonotype was detected only a few times. The chain recombines TRBV12-3 or TRBV12-4 with TRBJ1-1; no firm D call. There are 12 residues in the CDR3. V was cut by 6 bases and J by 3 bases, with 8 bases left in between. DNA for the CDR3: TGTGCCAGCAGCTCGGGTTACACTGAAGCTTTCTTT. Translated: CASSSGYTEAFF.

At least ten counts were recorded for this clonotype. The V and J genes are TRBV6-2 or TRBV6-3 and TRBJ2-3; the D is unclear. V was trimmed by 5 bases and J by 8 bases, leaving 14 bases between them. The CDR3 runs 13 residues. Germline lookup yields CDR1 MNHEY and CDR2 SVGEGT. The CDR3 bases are TGTGCCAGCAGTCCAAAGGAGTTTGGTACGCAGTATTTT. Its translation: CASSPKEFGTQYF.

This clonotype was counted at least ten times. The V call is TRBV2, the J call TRBJ1-4; a possible D gene is TRBD1 (5 bases). The CDR3 has 15 amino acids. Germline V lookup: CDR1 SNHLY, CDR2 FYNNEI. Trimming took off 8 bases at V and 3 bases at J, with 16 bases between the two ends. This CDR3 is CASGTAHRANEKLFF. The CDR3 region has the DNA TGTGCCAGCGGGACGGCGCATCGGGCTAATGAAAAACTGTTTTTT. The whole variable domain, filled in from reference TRBV2 and TRBJ1-4, reads EPEVTQTPSHQVTQMGQEVILRCVPISNHLYFYWYRQILGQKVEFLVSFYNNEISEKSEIFDDQFSVERPDGSNFTLKIRSTKLEDSAMYFCASGTAHRANEKLFFGSGTQLSVL.

This clonotype has at least ten counts. This chain links TRBV20-1 with TRBJ2-1; D is unresolved. V lost 1 base and J 5 bases, leaving 9 bases between the germline ends. The V gene's germline CDR1 is DFQATT and CDR2 SNEGSKA (reference sequence). The CDR3 extends over 13 amino acids. This CDR3 reads CSARARRHNEQFF. The CDR3 DNA is TGCAGTGCTAGAGCACGTCGCCACAATGAGCAGTTCTTC.

This rearrangement joins TRBV6-2 or TRBV6-3 to TRBJ1-5; D uncertain. Looked up from germline, CDR1 is MNHEY and CDR2 is SVGEGT. The CDR3 has 13 amino acids. V gave up 4 bases and J gave up 7 bases, with 11 bases separating them. The CDR3 reads CASSFSRQQPQHF. The DNA for the CDR3 is TGTGCCAGCAGTTTCTCGAGGCAGCAGCCCCAGCATTTT.

This clonotype came up many times. V usage is TRBV29-1 and J usage is TRBJ2-2; D may be TRBD1 (5 bases). The germline gives CDR1 SQVTM, CDR2 ANQGSEA. The length of the CDR3 is 13 residues. Trimming stripped 4 bases from V and 6 bases from J, with 12 bases between. DNA of the CDR3: TGCAGCGTTGCCGGCAGGGATCCCGGGGAGCTGTTTTTT. It encodes CSVAGRDPGELFF.

CDR3 in amino acids: CASSKRNGPGANVLTF. The DNA for the CDR3 is TGTGCCAGCAGCAAACGGAACGGCCCTGGGGCCAACGTCCTGACTTTC. This chain links TRBV21-1 with TRBJ2-6. TRBV21-1 is a pseudogene. The CDR3 is 16 residues long.

This clonotype was observed at least ten times. The chain joins TRBV27 to TRBJ1-2; D might be TRBD1 (6 bases). Germline V gene lookup returns CDR1 MNHEY and CDR2 SMNVEV (reference sequence). The germline V and J ends were trimmed by 3 bases and 4 bases, with 12 bases remaining between them. CDR3 length: 14 amino acids. The CDR3 here is CASSFGGASYGYTF. The CDR3 bases are TGTGCCAGCAGTTTCGGGGGCGCGAGCTATGGCTACACCTTC.

This clonotype has ten or more counts. The chain carries TRBV12-5 and TRBJ1-1; D uncertain. Trimming cost V 8 bases and J 4 bases, with 11 bases left between them. The CDR3 covers 12 residues. The germline CDR1 and CDR2 sequences are LGHNT and FRNRAP. In DNA, the CDR3 is TGTGCTAGTTGTCTGGAGGTCACTGAAGCTTTCTTT. It specifies CASCLEVTEAFF.

This clonotype occurred many times. The V call is TRBV27, the J call TRBJ2-7; TRBD2 matches 11 bases. Germline CDR1 MNHEY, CDR2 SMNVEV (reference sequence). The CDR3 is 14 amino acids. With 2 bases clipped from V and 6 bases from J, the junction kept 3 bases outside the gene matches. The CDR3 DNA sequence: TGTGCCAGCAGTTTAGTAGCGGGAGGGCGCGAGCAGTACTTC. This encodes CASSLVAGGREQYF.